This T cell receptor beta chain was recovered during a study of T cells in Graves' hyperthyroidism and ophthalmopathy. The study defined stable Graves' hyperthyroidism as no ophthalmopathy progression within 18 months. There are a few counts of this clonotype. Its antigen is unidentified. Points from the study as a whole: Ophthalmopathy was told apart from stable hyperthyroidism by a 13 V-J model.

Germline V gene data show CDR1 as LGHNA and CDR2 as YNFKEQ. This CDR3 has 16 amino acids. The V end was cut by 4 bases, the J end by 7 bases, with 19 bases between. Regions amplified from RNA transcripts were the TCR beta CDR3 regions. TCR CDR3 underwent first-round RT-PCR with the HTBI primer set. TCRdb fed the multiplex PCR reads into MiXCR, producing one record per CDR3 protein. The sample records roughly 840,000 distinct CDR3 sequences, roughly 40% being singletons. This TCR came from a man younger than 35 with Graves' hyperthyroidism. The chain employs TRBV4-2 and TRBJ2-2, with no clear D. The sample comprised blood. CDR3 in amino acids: CASSPSAPPESGELFF. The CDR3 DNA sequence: TGTGCCAGCAGCCCGTCAGCCCCCCCAGAGAGCGGGGAGCTGTTTTTT.